A single sample gave rise to the 30 T cell receptor beta chains below, sequenced in a study of molecular identifiers for immune sequencing clone quantification. From the PCR reads, TCRdb called clonotypes with MiXCR, one entry per CDR3 protein. The repertoire holds 550,000 to 750,000 distinct CDR3 sequences, just under 20% seen once, with 0.85% in the top ten. The sample taken for sequencing was naive CD8+ T cells from blood, with Jurkat cell RNA spiked in. The subset: FACS-sorted CD8+CD4-CCR7+CD45RA+ naive T cells. The receptors come from a human donor in good health. Some libraries in this study had Jurkat cell RNA spiked in.

This chain connects TRBV28 to TRBJ2-1; 7 bases align to TRBD2. V lost 6 bases, J lost 7 bases, and 12 bases stayed unmatched. Per the germline V gene, CDR1 is MDHEN and CDR2 is SYDVKM. This CDR3 is 15 amino acids long. CDR3 nucleotides: TGTGCCAGCAGGGGAAGACGGGGGGTAGGGAATGAGCAGTTCTTC. Amino acids: CASRGRRGVGNEQFF.

The chain combines TRBV7-2 with TRBJ1-1; tentative D call: TRBD1 (5 bases). Trimming removed 5 bases from V and 3 bases from J, with 16 bases in between. Per germline, CDR1 SGHTA and CDR2 FQGNSA. There are 15 residues in the CDR3. CDR3: CASSPGGEWDTEAFF. CDR3 in DNA: TGTGCCAGCAGCCCCGGGGGTGAATGGGACACTGAAGCTTTCTTT.

As concerns this clonotype: This may be a read error, as it is one base from a much larger clone. Here the CDR3 DNA reads TGTGCCAGCAGCTCGGGACAGGGGGCCGGGGAGCTGTTTTTT. Translation: CASSSGQGAGELFF. This chain uses TRBV7-3 with TRBJ2-2; TRBD1 matches at 11 bases. This CDR3 has 14 residues. CDR1 is SGHTA and CDR2 is FQGTGA in the germline V gene. V lost 4 bases and J lost 6; bases outside the gene matches: 1.

With respect to this clonotype: This may arise from a read error, as a much more abundant clone is one base away. J is TRBJ2-3 and V is TRBV7-8; possible D gene TRBD2, 7 bases. The germline V and J ends were trimmed by 1 base and 9 bases, with 14 bases remaining between them. This CDR3 has 14 amino acids. Germline V CDR1 and CDR2: SGHVS, FQNEAQ. The chain's CDR3 is CASSLVTGRDTQYF. CDR3 sequence (DNA): TGTGCCAGCAGCTTAGTTACAGGGAGGGACACGCAGTATTTT. Full variable domain (rest looked up from reference TRBV7-8 and TRBJ2-3): GAGVSQSPRYKVAKRGQDVALRCDPISGHVSLFWYQQALGQGPEFLTYFQNEAQLDKSGLPSDRFFAERPEGSVSTLKIQRTQQEDSAVYLCASSLVTGRDTQYFGPGTRLTVL.

As to this clonotype: Since a much larger clone is just one base distant, this may be a read error. V gene TRBV9 combines with J gene TRBJ1-3; TRBD1 might be the D (5 bases). The CDR3 covers 17 residues. Germline V CDR1 and CDR2: SGDLS, YYNGEE. The V and J ends lost 1 base and 8 bases respectively, with 22 bases between them. CDR3 in amino acids: CASSVLSRGSPPDTIYF. The CDR3 coding sequence is TGTGCCAGCAGCGTATTAAGTCGGGGGTCCCCTCCTGACACCATATATTTT.

V usage is TRBV20-1 and J usage is TRBJ2-1, with D unclear. This CDR3 spans 13 amino acids. Germline CDR1 DFQATT, CDR2 SNEGSKA (reference sequence). V shed 3 bases and J shed 3 bases, with 9 bases lying between them. CDR3 bases: TGCAGTGCTAGTCCAACGGACTACAATGAGCAGTTCTTC. Encoded protein: CSASPTDYNEQFF.

Turning to this clonotype: One base away lies a much larger clone, so this may be a sequencing read error. The J gene is TRBJ2-5, the V gene TRBV25-1, with D uncertain. In germline, CDR1 is MGHDK, CDR2 SYGVNS. Deletions cut 5 bases from V and 4 bases from J, with 14 bases between. The CDR3 runs 14 residues. The CDR3 sequence is CASSNTNSGETQYF. Here the CDR3 DNA reads TGTGCCAGCAGTAATACTAATTCGGGAGAGACCCAGTACTTC. The full variable domain, its missing parts supplied by reference TRBV25-1 and TRBJ2-5, is EADIYQTPRYLVIGTGKKITLECSQTMGHDKMYWYQQDPGMELHLIHYSYGVNSTEKGDLSSESTVSRIRTEHFPLTLESARPSHTSQYLCASSNTNSGETQYFGPGTRLLVL.

This clonotype has at least ten counts. The chain links TRBV18 to TRBJ2-5; no firm D call. Germline V gives CDR1 KGHSH, CDR2 LQKENI. The ends were cut back, 4 bases at V and 2 bases at J, with 11 bases in the middle. The CDR3 contains 14 residues. CDR3 DNA: TGTGCCAGCTCACTCCGGGCACGTCAAGAGACCCAGTACTTC. Its translation is CASSLRARQETQYF.

This clonotype was detected a few times. The rearrangement uses TRBV25-1 and TRBJ2-3, with TRBD2 matching 9 bases. With 6 bases clipped from V and 2 bases from J, the junction kept 9 bases outside the gene matches. This CDR3 contains 16 residues. CDR1 is MGHDK, CDR2 SYGVNS, per germline. The CDR3 DNA reads TGTGCCAGCAGCCACCCTAGCGGGGAGAACACAGATACGCAGTATTTT. Amino acid sequence: CASSHPSGENTDTQYF.

This clonotype has ten or more counts. This sequence joins TRBV20-1 and TRBJ2-7; 7 nucleotides agree with TRBD1. There are 13 residues in the CDR3. J lost 2 bases, V lost 2 bases, and 3 bases had no gene match. Germline CDR1 reads DFQATT; CDR2 reads SNEGSKA (reference sequence). The CDR3 DNA reads TGCAGTGCTAGAAGGCAGGGGGCCTACGAGCAGTACTTC. The encoded protein is CSARRQGAYEQYF.

This clonotype was observed at least ten times. This chain connects TRBV12-3 or TRBV12-4 to TRBJ2-3; D could derive from TRBD1 or TRBD2 (5 bases each). The V and J ends lost 3 bases and 0 bases respectively, with 10 bases between them. The CDR3 extends over 15 amino acids. The CDR3: CASSLGPPSTDTQYF. Written as DNA, the CDR3 is TGTGCCAGCAGTTTGGGACCACCTAGCACAGATACGCAGTATTTT.

The gene calls are TRBV4-2 and TRBJ2-4, with TRBD2 identical over 16 bases. The germline gives CDR1 LGHNA, CDR2 YNFKEQ. V dropped 4 bases and J dropped 8; count of bases not matched to a gene: 11. The CDR3 is 18 amino acids. CDR3 protein: CASSPLGTSGRGLDIQYF. DNA of the CDR3: TGTGCCAGCAGCCCCCTAGGGACTAGCGGGAGGGGCTTAGACATTCAGTACTTC.

About this clonotype: This may arise from a read error, as a much more abundant clone is one base away. J is TRBJ1-6 and V is TRBV3-1; 9 bases line up with TRBD1. The CDR3 is 15 residues long. Germline values: CDR1 LGHDT, CDR2 YNNKEL (reference sequence). The DNA of the CDR3 is TGTGTCAGCAGCCAATTCGGGACAGGGTTTTCACCCCTCCACTTT. Residues: CVSSQFGTGFSPLHF. The whole variable domain, filled in from reference TRBV3-1 and TRBJ1-6, reads DTAVSQTPKYLVTQMGNDKSIKCEQNLGHDTMYWYKQDSKKFLKIMFSYNNKELIINETVPNRFSPKSPDKAHLNLHINSLELGDSAVYFCVSSQFGTGFSPLHFGNGTRLTVT.

This clonotype has at least ten counts. V is TRBV7-9 and J is TRBJ1-3; the D gene is possibly TRBD1 (5 bases). With 4 bases removed from V and 0 bases from J, the gap between germline ends came to 16 bases. The CDR3 is 17 residues long. Per the germline V gene, CDR1 is SEHNR and CDR2 is FQNEAQ (reference sequence). In DNA form, the CDR3 reads TGTGCCAGCAGCTCACCGAAGACAGCTTACTCTGGAAACACCATATATTTT. Translation: CASSSPKTAYSGNTIYF.

The chain uses TRBV6-5 and TRBJ2-1; maybe TRBD2 (6 bases). Germline CDR1 MNHEY, CDR2 SVGAGI. Trimming left V 2 bases short and J 6 bases short, with 14 bases between. The CDR3 is made up of 15 amino acids. CDR3 nucleotides: TGTGCCAGCAGTTACGACCCGGGACTCCCCAATGAGCAGTTCTTC. Translated, it gives CASSYDPGLPNEQFF.

This clonotype was picked up a small number of times. The V call is TRBV21-1, the J call TRBJ2-5. TRBV21-1 represents a pseudogene. CDR3 length equals 18 residues. The CDR3: CASSMVTWLIRDAETQYF. The CDR3 coding sequence is TGTGCCAGCAGCATGGTCACTTGGCTGATTAGGGATGCGGAGACCCAGTACTTC.

Comments on this clonotype: A much larger clone sits a single nucleotide away, making a read error possible. The rearrangement links TRBV19 to TRBJ2-1; no clear D. The CDR3 runs to 14 residues. Germline assignment: CDR1 LNHDA and CDR2 SQIVND (reference sequence). The CDR3 is CASSITVVNNGQFF. CDR3 coding DNA: TGTGCCAGTAGTATTACAGTCGTTAACAATGGGCAGTTCTTC.

There are many counts of this clonotype. The J gene is TRBJ2-7, the V gene TRBV11-2, with 9 nucleotides matching TRBD2. J lost 0 bases, V lost 2 bases, and 5 bases had no gene match. The length of the CDR3 is 16 residues. Per germline, CDR1 SGHAT and CDR2 FQNNGV. The CDR3 spells CASSLSTSGNSYEQYF. CDR3 sequence (DNA): TGTGCCAGCAGCTTATCGACTAGCGGCAACTCCTACGAGCAGTACTTC.

This clonotype showed up many times. The chain carries TRBV20-1 and TRBJ2-7; D remains ambiguous. The CDR3 has 14 residues. V was shortened by 0 bases and J by 6 bases, with 15 bases between the two germline ends. Germline-derived CDR1 and CDR2 are DFQATT and SNEGSKA (reference sequence). CDR3 loop: CSARDPPTYTEQYF. The DNA for the CDR3 is TGCAGTGCTAGAGATCCCCCCACCTACACCGAGCAGTACTTC.

The V call is TRBV7-6, the J call TRBJ2-2; 12 nucleotides match TRBD2. The trim removed 4 bases at V and 7 bases at J, leaving 4 bases unmatched. The CDR3 sequence is 15 residues long. Germline-derived CDR1 and CDR2 are SGHVS and FNYEAQ. CDR3 bases: TGTGCCAGCAGCTGGACTAGCGGGATGGTCGGGGAGCTGTTTTTT. Its translation: CASSWTSGMVGELFF.

This clonotype was seen repeatedly, ten times or more. This rearrangement joins TRBV18 to TRBJ2-3; D uncertain. The V gene lost 3 bases and the J gene lost 2 bases, with 12 bases spanning the gap. The CDR3 has 15 amino acids. Germline CDR1 reads KGHSH; CDR2 reads LQKENI. The CDR3 is CASSPDEAFTDTQYF. The DNA of the CDR3 is TGTGCCAGCTCACCCGATGAAGCCTTCACAGATACGCAGTATTTT.

This clonotype appeared a few times. The CDR3 protein is CASSDDRNAYNEQFF. The CDR3 nucleotides read TGTGCCAGCAGCGATGATCGGAATGCCTACAATGAGCAGTTCTTC. This chain connects TRBV9 to TRBJ2-1; D is unresolved. Germline CDR1 and CDR2: SGDLS and YYNGEE. CDR3 size: 15 residues. V was shortened by 3 bases and J by 2 bases, with 12 bases between the two germline ends.

In its sample, this clonotype was seen many times. The rearrangement uses TRBV9 and TRBJ2-7; the D gene is possibly TRBD2 (5 bases). The CDR3 is 16 residues long. Trimming cost V 4 bases and J 6 bases, with 23 bases left between them. CDR1 SGDLS and CDR2 YYNGEE come from the germline V gene. CDR3 DNA: TGTGCCAGCAGCCCGAGTGGGGAGATACCTCTTGCCGAGCAGTACTTC. It encodes CASSPSGEIPLAEQYF. The full variable domain, with the rest looked up from reference TRBV9 and TRBJ2-7, is DSGVTQTPKHLITATGQRVTLRCSPRSGDLSVYWYQQSLDQGLQFLIQYYNGEERAKGNILERFSAQQFPDLHSELNLSSLELGDSALYFCASSPSGEIPLAEQYFGPGTRLTVT.

This clonotype was recorded many times. This chain connects TRBV19 to TRBJ1-5; D is ambiguous. This CDR3 has 12 residues. Germline loops: CDR1 LNHDA, CDR2 SQIVND (reference sequence). V was clipped by 5 bases and J by 3 bases, with 5 bases between them. CDR3 nucleotide sequence: TGTGCCAGTAGTCCGCACAATCAGCCCCAGCATTTT. Encoded protein: CASSPHNQPQHF.

In this sample, this clonotype turned up many times. This sequence joins TRBV7-6 and TRBJ1-1, with 11 bases aligning to TRBD1. CDR3 size: 16 residues. Germline values: CDR1 SGHVS, CDR2 FNYEAQ. V lost 4 bases, J lost 5 bases, and 9 bases stayed unmatched. CDR3 sequence reads: CASSSRRTGGWTEAFF. In DNA form, the CDR3 reads TGTGCCAGCAGCTCAAGGAGGACAGGGGGCTGGACTGAAGCTTTCTTT.

As to this clonotype: A clone one base away is much larger, so this may be a read error. The chain combines TRBV7-2 with TRBJ2-7; D tentatively fits TRBD1 or TRBD2 (7 bases each). The length of the CDR3 is 14 residues. Germline lookup yields CDR1 SGHTA and CDR2 FQGNSA. In nucleotides, the CDR3 is TGTGCCAGCAGCTTAGGGCGACAGGGAGGGGAGCTGTACTTC. It specifies CASSLGRQGGELYF. Drawing the rest from reference TRBV7-2 and TRBJ2-7, the complete variable domain is GAGVSQSPSNKVTEKGKDVELRCDPISGHTALYWYRQSLGQGLEFLIYFQGNSAPDKSGLPSDRFSAERTGGSVSTLTIQRTQQEDSAVYLCASSLGRQGGELYFGPGTRLTVT.

The table lists this clonotype with many counts. The CDR3 sequence: CSEGSTDTQYF. CDR3 in DNA: TGCAGTGAGGGAAGCACAGATACGCAGTATTTT. The chain couples TRBV20-1 to TRBJ2-3; D remains unclear. Germline CDR1 is DFQATT and CDR2 is SNEGSKA (reference sequence). The length of the CDR3 is 11 residues. V was clipped by 7 bases and J by 0 bases, with 5 bases between them.

This rearrangement joins TRBV5-1 to TRBJ2-5, with TRBD1 identical over 8 bases. The CDR3 sequence is 15 residues long. With 0 bases clipped from V and 5 bases from J, the junction kept 6 bases outside the gene matches. Germline CDR1 SGHRS, CDR2 YFSETQ. CDR3: CASSLAGGASETQYF. CDR3 sequence (DNA): TGCGCCAGCAGCTTGGCAGGGGGCGCGTCGGAGACCCAGTACTTC.

The sample holds many counts of this clonotype. The CDR3 reads CASSWGFEQYF. In DNA form, the CDR3 reads TGTGCCAGCAGTTGGGGGTTCGAGCAGTACTTC. This chain links TRBV6-2 or TRBV6-3 with TRBJ2-7; D is perhaps TRBD1 or TRBD2 (5 bases each). This CDR3 has 11 residues. V shed 4 bases and J shed 6 bases, with 7 bases lying between them. Germline CDR1 is MNHEY and CDR2 is SVGEGT.

Of note for this clonotype: This may arise from a read error, as a much more abundant clone is one base away. The conserved phenylalanine or tryptophan normally closing the CDR3 is absent here, so this likely arose from a read error. V and J are TRBV5-1 and TRBJ2-5; the D gene is possibly TRBD1 (6 bases). Per the germline V gene, CDR1 is SGHRS and CDR2 is YFSETQ. V lost 7 bases and J lost 4, with 35 bases in between. The CDR3 contains 20 residues. CDR3 protein: CASFDYEATGEAVRRETQYL. The CDR3 region has the DNA TGCGCCAGCTTTGATTATGAAGCGACAGGCGAGGCCGTAAGGCGAGAGACCCAGTACCTC.